This T cell receptor delta chain is from a study of gamma-delta T cells after stem cell transplantation (dated by TCRdb to 2015 to 2016). Library creation used RT-PCR. The instrument given in TCRdb is Illumina MiSeq. TCRdb processed the public reads again with the CATT caller, after which rows with matching DNA were combined. The sample table records more than 2,000 delta-chain clones; approximately 32% of these occur just once. The ten largest account for 30% to 45% of the sample. A note on this clone: This clone's antigen is unknown. Base quality data are lacking; no much larger clone is found one base away.

Sequencing was performed on gamma-delta T cells. The TCR was taken from a human donor. It is not recorded whose cells these are; they may come from a transplant donor.

The CDR3 region: CACDTVGSMYTDKLIF. At the DNA level, the sequence is TGTGCCTGTGACACCGTCGGGAGTATGTACACCGATAAACTCATCTTT. The V and J genes are TRDV2 and TRDJ1; the D gene is unclear. CDR1 and CDR2 (GEAIGNYY, EKD) derive from the germline V gene. Taken from cysteine to phenylalanine, the CDR3 has 16 residues. The CDR3 DNA has 48 bases and is translated from base 1. V sheds 0 bases and J sheds 0 bases, leaving 13 bases between their ends.